This T cell receptor (beta chain) was found in a study of shared clonotypes between healthy human individuals. Measured with immunoSEQ multiplex PCR; TCRdb has only the in-frame clones, and not every one. The table includes hundreds of thousands of clones, about 85% detected once. The CDR3 covers 15 residues. V gave up 0 bases and J gave up 5 bases; unmatched junction bases: 6. CDR1 and CDR2 (germline): MNHNY, SVGAGI (reference sequence). The receptor comes from a woman between 40 and 50 years old in good health. Some clones in this sample may be carry-over from other donors' samples. Sequenced sample: PBMCs. The chain links TRBV6-6 to TRBJ2-5, with TRBD2 matching 7 bases. CDR3 nucleotides: TGTGCCAGCAGTTACTCGACGGAGGGAGGGGAGACCCAGTACTTC. Its protein product is CASSYSTEGGETQYF.